This TCR beta chain was documented in a study of tumor-infiltrating lymphocytes in primary liver carcinoma. Using a constant-region primer together with ProtoScript II reverse transcriptase, TCR beta cDNA was made from 450 to 600 ng of total RNA. Slightly modified ARM-PCR, run as three nested multiplex PCR rounds, produced the TCR beta libraries. The first two PCR rounds used TRBV1-TRBV30 forward primers with a C-beta reverse primer, about 10 cycles each. In TCRdb, the multiplex PCR reads were re-called with MiXCR into one record per CDR3 protein. In the table there are about 44,000 distinct CDR3 sequences, 75% of which are singletons. V lost 1 base, J lost 1 base, and 21 bases lay in between. CDR3 length equals 19 residues. Germline V lookup: CDR1 SGHNT, CDR2 YENEEA. Study-level findings and limits: Significantly greater top-250-clone fractions characterized tumors relative to blood (p = 0.039).

For each extraction, RNA and DNA were obtained together from approximately 20-30 mg of unsorted bulk tissue. A single count supports this clonotype. Its antigen is undetermined. Sequencing was carried out using tumor-adjacent normal liver tissue. The chain is built from TRBV11-3 and TRBJ2-3; the D is unclear. The TCR sequence derives from a woman in her twenties or thirties with primary liver carcinoma and hepatitis B virus infection. For the CDR3, the DNA is TGTGCCAGCAGCTTAGGTTTTGGAGCTGGATTAGGAGGCACAGATACGCAGTATTTT. Its protein product is CASSLGFGAGLGGTDTQYF.